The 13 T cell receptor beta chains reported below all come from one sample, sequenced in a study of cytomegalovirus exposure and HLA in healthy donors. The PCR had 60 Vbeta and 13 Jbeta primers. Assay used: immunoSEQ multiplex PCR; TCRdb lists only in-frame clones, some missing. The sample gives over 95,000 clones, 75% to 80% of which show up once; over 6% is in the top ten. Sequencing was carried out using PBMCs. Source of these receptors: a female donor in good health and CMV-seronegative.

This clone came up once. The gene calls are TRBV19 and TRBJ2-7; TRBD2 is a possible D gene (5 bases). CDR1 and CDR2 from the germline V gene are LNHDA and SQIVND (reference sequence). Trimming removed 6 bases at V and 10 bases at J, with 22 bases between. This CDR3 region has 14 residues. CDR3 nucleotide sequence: TGTGCCAGTAGCGGAGGTGGGTCAGCGATTAGTCAGTACTTC. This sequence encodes CASSGGGSAISQYF.

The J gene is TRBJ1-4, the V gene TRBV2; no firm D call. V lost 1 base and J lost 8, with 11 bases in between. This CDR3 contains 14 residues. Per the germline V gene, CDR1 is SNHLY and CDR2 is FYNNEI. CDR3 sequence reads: CASSEGRQREKLFF. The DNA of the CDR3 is TGTGCCAGCAGTGAAGGTCGGCAGAGGGAAAAACTGTTTTTT.

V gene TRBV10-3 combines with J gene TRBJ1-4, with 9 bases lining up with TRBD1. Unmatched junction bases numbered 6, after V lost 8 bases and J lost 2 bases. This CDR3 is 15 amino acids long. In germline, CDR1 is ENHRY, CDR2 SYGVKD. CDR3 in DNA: TGTGCCATCGGGAACAGGGGGCCGACTAATGAAAAACTGTTTTTT. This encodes CAIGNRGPTNEKLFF.

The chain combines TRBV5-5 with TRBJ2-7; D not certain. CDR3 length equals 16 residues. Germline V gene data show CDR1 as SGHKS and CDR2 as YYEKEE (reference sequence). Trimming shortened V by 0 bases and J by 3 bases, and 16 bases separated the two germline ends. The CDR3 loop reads CASSLGATEIVYEQYF. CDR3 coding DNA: TGTGCCAGCAGCTTGGGGGCCACAGAAATAGTCTACGAGCAGTACTTC. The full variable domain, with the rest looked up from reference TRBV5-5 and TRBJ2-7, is DAGVTQSPTHLIKTRGQQVTLRCSPISGHKSVSWYQQVLGQGPQFIFQYYEKEERGRGNFPDRFSARQFPNYSSELNVNALLLGDSALYLCASSLGATEIVYEQYFGPGTRLTVT.

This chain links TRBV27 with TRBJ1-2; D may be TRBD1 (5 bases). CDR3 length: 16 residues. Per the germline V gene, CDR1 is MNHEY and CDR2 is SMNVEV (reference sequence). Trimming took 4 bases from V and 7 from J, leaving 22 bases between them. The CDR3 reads CASSSFMTDSQGGYTF. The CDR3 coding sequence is TGTGCCAGCAGTTCGTTTATGACAGACTCGCAGGGTGGCTACACCTTC.

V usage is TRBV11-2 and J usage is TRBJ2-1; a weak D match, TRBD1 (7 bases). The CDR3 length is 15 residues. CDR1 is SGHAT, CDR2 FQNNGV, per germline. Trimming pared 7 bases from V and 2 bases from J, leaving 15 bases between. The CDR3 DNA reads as TGTGCCAGCACGTCAGGGGGGAGCCCCTACAATGAGCAGTTCTTC. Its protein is CASTSGGSPYNEQFF.

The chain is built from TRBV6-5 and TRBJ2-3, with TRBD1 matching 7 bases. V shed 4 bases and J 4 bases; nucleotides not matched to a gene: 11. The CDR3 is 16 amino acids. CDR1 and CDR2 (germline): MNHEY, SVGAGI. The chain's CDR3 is CASSSRQGYIPDTQYF. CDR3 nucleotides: TGTGCCAGCAGTTCCCGACAGGGATATATTCCAGATACGCAGTATTTT.

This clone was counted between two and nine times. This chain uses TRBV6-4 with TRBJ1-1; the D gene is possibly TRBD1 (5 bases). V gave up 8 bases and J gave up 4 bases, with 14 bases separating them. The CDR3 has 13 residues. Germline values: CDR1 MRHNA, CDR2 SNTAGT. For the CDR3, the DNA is TGTGCCAGCGCTCCCGGGGGGTCCACTGAAGCTTTCTTT. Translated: CASAPGGSTEAFF.

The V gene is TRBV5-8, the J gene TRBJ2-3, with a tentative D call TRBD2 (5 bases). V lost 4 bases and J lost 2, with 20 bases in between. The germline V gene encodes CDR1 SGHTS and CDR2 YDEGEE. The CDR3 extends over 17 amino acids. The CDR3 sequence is CASSLGMIGLPTDTQYF. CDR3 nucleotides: TGTGCCAGCAGCCTGGGAATGATAGGACTCCCCACAGATACGCAGTATTTT.

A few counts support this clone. The CDR3 nucleotides read TGTGCCAGCAGAGCGGGGACAAGCTACGAGCAGTACTTC. Protein: CASRAGTSYEQYF. The chain couples TRBV11-1 to TRBJ2-7; the D gene is possibly TRBD2 (7 bases). The germline V gene has CDR1 SGHAT and CDR2 FQDESV (reference sequence). This CDR3 has 13 residues. Trimming shortened V by 6 bases and J by 3 bases, and 12 bases separated the two germline ends.

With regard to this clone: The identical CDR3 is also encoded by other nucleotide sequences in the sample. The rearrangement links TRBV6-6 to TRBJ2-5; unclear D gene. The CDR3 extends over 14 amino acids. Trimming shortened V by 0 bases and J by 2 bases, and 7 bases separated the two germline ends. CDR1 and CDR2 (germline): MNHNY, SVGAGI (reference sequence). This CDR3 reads CASSYSTAQETQYF. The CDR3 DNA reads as TGTGCCAGCAGTTACTCGACTGCGCAAGAGACCCAGTACTTC.

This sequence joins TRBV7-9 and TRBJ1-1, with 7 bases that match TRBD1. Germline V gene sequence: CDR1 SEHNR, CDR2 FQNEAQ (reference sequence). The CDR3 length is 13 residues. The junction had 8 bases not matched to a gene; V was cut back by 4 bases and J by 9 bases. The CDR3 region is CASSYGTALQAFF. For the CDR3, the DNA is TGTGCCAGCAGCTACGGGACAGCCTTACAAGCTTTCTTT.

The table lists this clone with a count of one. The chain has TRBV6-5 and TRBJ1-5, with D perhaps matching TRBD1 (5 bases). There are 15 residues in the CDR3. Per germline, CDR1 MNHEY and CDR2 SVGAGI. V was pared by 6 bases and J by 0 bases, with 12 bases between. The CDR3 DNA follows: TGTGCCAGCAGAATACAGGAGTATAGCAATCAGCCCCAGCATTTT. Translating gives CASRIQEYSNQPQHF.